This section outlines one TCR beta chain sequence together with its context. Its cognate antigen has yet to be identified. Per-nucleotide qualities are absent, and no much larger clonotype sits a single base away. The sample comes from a study of Ad26.COV2.S vaccination and SARS-CoV-2 variants (dated by TCRdb to about 2021). Some background on the complete study: Vaccine-arm donors were drawn from COV1001, a multicentre, randomized, double-blind, placebo-controlled phase I-IIa trial of Ad26.COV2.S in healthy adults. Dosing of Ad26.COV2.S was intramuscular, at either 5x10^10 or 1x10^11 viral particles, delivered as one shot or as two shots spaced 56 days apart. Sequencing of the TCRbeta repertoire served to evaluate the specificity and breadth of SARS-CoV-2-reactive T cell receptors following Ad26.COV2.S vaccination. A total of 32 samples were included in the TCR-sequenced set, comprising roughly 20 Ad26.COV2.S vaccine recipients, 5 placebo recipients and 8 SARS-CoV-2 convalescent individuals. Trial participants were randomized into five groups of five: low-dose or high-dose Ad26.COV2.S given once or twice, or placebo on both occasions. Blinding of investigators to trial group allocation was maintained during experiments and outcome assessment.

The investigation overall reported the following: Compared with placebo recipients, Ad26.COV2.S recipients showed higher spike-specific TCR breadth (P = 0.0014). After vaccination, substantial breadth of spike-specific CD8+ and CD4+ T cell responses was reported. Non-spike TCR breadth was comparable between vaccine and placebo recipients, consistent with the vaccine containing only spike. Comparing responses between vaccine doses or regimens was not something the study was powered to do. The authors noted that the TCR breadth and depth analyses may have underestimated total T cell responses.

The CDR3 numbers 13 residues from cysteine through phenylalanine. The entry retains the CDR3 DNA only, 39 bases that are in frame from base 1. Trimming takes 6 bases from V and 6 bases from J, and the germline ends sit 12 bases apart. The immunoSEQ Assay was used to sequence TCRbeta CDR3 regions. After extraction, genomic DNA underwent amplification by bias-controlled multiplex PCR, followed by high-throughput sequencing. As for the authors' bioinformatics: To quantify the absolute abundance of every unique TCRbeta CDR3 region, sequences were collapsed and filtered. T cell fraction was estimated by normalization of TCRbeta template counts to usable DNA, with usable DNA being measured through amplification of reference genes present in all nucleated cells. Repertoire TCRs were annotated as SARS-CoV-2-specific by exact matching of V gene, CDR3 amino acid sequence and J gene to a known reactive TCR set. The reference SARS-CoV-2 TCR set was obtained from MIRA and was filtered for enrichment in COVID-19-positive ImmuneCODE repertoires, whereby public or cross-reactive TCRs were removed. Drawing on the MIRA antigens, annotated TCRs were analysed further at the level of specific ORF or position within ORF. Depth was the summed frequency of annotated unique rearrangements, while breadth was defined as annotated unique rearrangements over total unique productive rearrangements. Group comparisons of TCR breadth used two-sided Wilcoxon rank-sum tests. The source is immuneACCESS, and TCRdb retained only in-frame sequences with V and J called. Part of the clones is not carried over; for the studies checked, unresolved V genes explain less than half of this, and the remainder is unexplained. V, J and clone size derive from that table, while D and trimming were established from the DNA sequence. The sample contains about 350,000 clones, more than 75% of them found a single time. The ten biggest clones cover about 3.5% of the sample.

The treatment or condition label of this sample denotes: around 19 received Ad26.COV2.S at low or high dose, single or two shots; roughly five received placebo; per-sample allocation not given. For vaccine and placebo recipients, the sequenced repertoires came from samples collected on day 63 after the first injection. In Cohort 1b, around 25 adults aged 18-55 years were enrolled at a single site in Boston, USA, between 29 July and 7 August 2020. Ad26.COV2.S was a replication-incompetent adenovirus type 26 vector expressing a prefusion-stabilized SARS-CoV-2 spike protein from the original Wuhan strain.

The sequencing used peripheral blood, collected in a trial of Ad26.COV2.S vaccine versus placebo. The chain was built from TRBV12-3 or TRBV12-4 and TRBJ2-1, with a tentative D gene TRBD1 over 6 matching bases. This TCR derives from a person between 18 and 65 years old who received the Ad26.COV2.S COVID-19 vaccine or a placebo. CDR3 reads: CASSPTGLNEQFF. The nucleotide sequence is TGTGCCAGCAGCCCGACAGGTCTCAATGAGCAGTTCTTC.